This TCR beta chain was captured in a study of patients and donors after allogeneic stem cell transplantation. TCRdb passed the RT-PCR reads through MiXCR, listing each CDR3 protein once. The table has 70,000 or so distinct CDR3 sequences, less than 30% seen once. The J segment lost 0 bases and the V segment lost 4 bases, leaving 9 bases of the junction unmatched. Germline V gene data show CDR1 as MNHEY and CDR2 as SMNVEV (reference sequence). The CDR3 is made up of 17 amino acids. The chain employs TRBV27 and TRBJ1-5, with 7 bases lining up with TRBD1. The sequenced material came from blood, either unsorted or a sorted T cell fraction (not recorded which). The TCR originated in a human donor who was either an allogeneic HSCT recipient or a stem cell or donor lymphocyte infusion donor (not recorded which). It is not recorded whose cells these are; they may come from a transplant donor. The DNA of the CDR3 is TGTGCCAGCAGTTATATCCGGGACAGATATAGCAATCAGCCCCAGCATTTT. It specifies CASSYIRDRYSNQPQHF.